This entry describes one T cell receptor beta chain. The record originates from a study of blood T cell repertoires in COVID-19. For the study at large: Researchers got acute and convalescent COVID-19 samples from the United States, Italy and Spain. Sample material is recorded as cDNA or gDNA derived from T cells, B-cell-depleted T cells, or PBMCs.

Under the authors' procedure: Nucleated cell number was recorded as an estimate derived from reference gene primer amplification. The protocol was immunoSEQ multiplex PCR, while the TCRdb copy is restricted to in-frame clones and leaves out a portion. Clone size and V and J calls were adopted from that table, with D and trimming inferred from the DNA. The repertoire has about 250,000 clones, around four fifths of them found once; the top ten carry around 6.4%. The CDR3 sequence is 13 residues long. The ends lost 8 bases at V and 5 bases at J; junction bases unmatched: 2. Per the germline V gene, CDR1 is SNHLY and CDR2 is FYNNEI.

Material: peripheral blood. This sequence originates from a woman aged 55-70 years with active or convalescent COVID-19. The rearrangement uses TRBV2 and TRBJ1-4; 10 nucleotides match TRBD1. CDR3 DNA: TGTGCCAGCCGGACAGGGGGGAATGAAAAACTGTTTTTT. It encodes CASRTGGNEKLFF.